The 12 T cell receptor beta chains reported below all come from one sample, sequenced in a study of human T cells and chemical hapten exposure. Via MiXCR, TCRdb re-called the RACE reads, giving one row per CDR3 protein. This table has more than 110,000 distinct CDR3 sequences, 10% to 15% appearing once. Noted time point: patch test 2, 6 weeks after DPC sensitization. Noted treatment: therapeutic diphenylcyclopropenone sensitization with weekly scalp DPC. This specimen consisted of whole blood, obtained in connection with sensitization to the hapten diphenylcyclopropenone (DPC). These receptors came from a woman aged 45-60 years with alopecia areata. Some clones in this sample may be carry-over from other donors' samples.

This clonotype was observed at least ten times. The gene calls are TRBV20-1 and TRBJ2-3, with TRBD2 identical over 16 bases. The CDR3 sequence is 21 residues long. Trimming took 7 bases from V and 1 from J; bases not matched to a gene: 20. The germline gives CDR1 DFQATT, CDR2 SNEGSKA (reference sequence). The DNA of the CDR3 is TGCAGTGTCTCCAGATTTACCGGGACTAGCGGGAGGGGAAAGGGCACAGATACGCAGTATTTT. Its translation is CSVSRFTGTSGRGKGTDTQYF.

This clonotype was picked up many times. The chain carries TRBV10-3 and TRBJ2-7, with 7 bases lining up with TRBD2. Germline assignment: CDR1 ENHRY and CDR2 SYGVKD. After removal of 0 bases from V and 5 bases from J, the junction contained 10 bases not matched to a gene. The CDR3 has 16 amino acids. The CDR3 DNA reads as TGTGCCATCAGTGAGTCGGAGGAGGCGGGAGCTGACGAGCAGTACTTC. Residues: CAISESEEAGADEQYF.

This clonotype has a count of ten or more. The chain combines TRBV28 with TRBJ2-5; D possibly uses TRBD1 or TRBD2 (5 bases each). From germline, CDR1 is MDHEN and CDR2 SYDVKM. The CDR3 is 13 amino acids. Trimming shortened V by 7 bases and J by 0 bases, and 9 bases separated the two germline ends. The CDR3 region is CASTEGNQETQYF. CDR3 sequence (DNA): TGTGCCAGCACCGAGGGGAACCAAGAGACCCAGTACTTC.

This clonotype was detected a few times. The chain links TRBV6-6 to TRBJ1-4; 11 nucleotides line up with TRBD1. The CDR3 extends over 16 amino acids. V shed 7 bases and J 6 bases; nucleotides not matched to a gene: 10. Germline CDR1 and CDR2: MNHNY and SVGAGI (reference sequence). The CDR3 DNA follows: TGTGCCAGCATTCCTACTCCGGGACAGGGGGATGAAAAACTGTTTTTT. Translation: CASIPTPGQGDEKLFF.

J is TRBJ2-5 and V is TRBV7-9; tentative D call: TRBD1 (5 bases). V was trimmed by 5 bases and J by 0 bases, leaving 10 bases between them. Germline lookup yields CDR1 SEHNR and CDR2 FQNEAQ (reference sequence). The CDR3 has 14 residues. The CDR3 is CASSQMTDQETQYF. The CDR3, as DNA: TGTGCCAGCAGCCAAATGACAGACCAAGAGACCCAGTACTTC.

The sample holds a few counts of this clonotype. The rearrangement joins TRBV5-1 to TRBJ2-5, with TRBD2 matching 9 bases. V lost 0 bases, J lost 3 bases, and 3 bases stayed unmatched. CDR3 length: 15 residues. Germline V lookup: CDR1 SGHRS, CDR2 YFSETQ. The CDR3, as DNA: TGCGCCAGCAGCTTGGCCCGACTAGCGGAAGAGACCCAGTACTTC. Its translation is CASSLARLAEETQYF.

V gene TRBV7-2 combines with J gene TRBJ2-1, with 10 bases identical to TRBD2. CDR3 size: 17 residues. Germline V lookup: CDR1 SGHTA, CDR2 FQGNSA. V was clipped by 5 bases and J by 3 bases; unmatched bases: 10. This chain's CDR3 is CASSRTSGLAVYNEQFF. In DNA form, the CDR3 reads TGTGCCAGCAGCCGAACCTCCGGACTAGCGGTCTACAATGAGCAGTTCTTC.

This clonotype was recorded at least ten times. This rearrangement joins TRBV30 to TRBJ1-3; TRBD1 is a possible D gene (5 bases). CDR3 length equals 13 residues. V lost 2 bases, J lost 9 bases, and 14 bases lay in between. Germline CDR1 GTSNPN, CDR2 SVGIG (reference sequence). As DNA, the CDR3 is TGTGCCTGGAGTTCAGGGAGAGGTACCACCATATATTTT. This sequence encodes CAWSSGRGTTIYF. The full variable domain, its missing parts supplied by reference TRBV30 and TRBJ1-3, is SQTIHQWPATLVQPVGSPLSLECTVEGTSNPNLYWYRQAAGRGLQLLFYSVGIGQISSEVPQNLSASRPQDRQFILSSKKLLLSDSGFYLCAWSSGRGTTIYFGEGSWLTVV.

The chain recombines TRBV11-2 with TRBJ1-1, with D possibly matching TRBD1 (5 bases). The V end lost 2 bases, the J end lost 9 bases, and 13 bases lay between the germline ends. In germline, CDR1 is SGHAT, CDR2 FQNNGV. CDR3 length equals 13 residues. CDR3 sequence (DNA): TGTGCCAGCAGCTTAACCGACAGAGGAAAAGCTTTCTTT. It encodes CASSLTDRGKAFF.

This clonotype has just a few counts. Written as DNA, the CDR3 is TGTGCCAGCAGTCCAACAGGGCCCAATCAGCCCCAGCATTTT. As protein: CASSPTGPNQPQHF. The chain joins TRBV28 to TRBJ1-5, with D perhaps matching TRBD1 (6 bases). CDR1 and CDR2 from the germline V gene are MDHEN and SYDVKM. Deletions cut 5 bases from V and 3 bases from J, with 11 bases between. The CDR3 spans 14 residues. The variable domain in full, with the rest retrieved from reference TRBV28 and TRBJ1-5, is DVKVTQSSRYLVKRTGEKVFLECVQDMDHENMFWYRQDPGLGLRLIYFSYDVKMKEKGDIPEGYSVSREKKERFSLILESASTNQTSMYLCASSPTGPNQPQHFGDGTRLSIL.

Only one count was recorded for this clonotype. The V call is TRBV20-1, the J call TRBJ1-5; D unresolved. V was clipped by 3 bases and J by 2 bases, with 5 bases between them. The CDR3 runs to 12 residues. Per the germline V gene, CDR1 is DFQATT and CDR2 is SNEGSKA (reference sequence). CDR3 sequence reads: CSASYRNQPQHF. In nucleotides, the CDR3 is TGCAGTGCTAGTTACCGCAATCAGCCCCAGCATTTT.

This chain joins TRBV2 and TRBJ2-1; 9 positions agree with TRBD1. The CDR3 is 14 residues long. Trimming at V came to 7 bases and at J to 3 bases, leaving 4 bases not matched to a gene. Germline loops: CDR1 SNHLY, CDR2 FYNNEI. CDR3 residues: CASTKDRGYNEQFF. The CDR3 region has the DNA TGTGCCAGCACTAAGGACAGGGGCTACAATGAGCAGTTCTTC. Supplemented by reference TRBV2 and TRBJ2-1, the full variable domain reads EPEVTQTPSHQVTQMGQEVILRCVPISNHLYFYWYRQILGQKVEFLVSFYNNEISEKSEIFDDQFSVERPDGSNFTLKIRSTKLEDSAMYFCASTKDRGYNEQFFGPGTRLTVL.